These 10 T cell receptor beta chains came from one sample sequenced in a study of spatial heterogeneity in lung cancer. This sample's time point: sample taken at primary tumor resection. Material for sequencing was whole RNA from tumor, nontumor lung or frozen PBMC, left unsorted. TCRdb reanalysed the 5' RACE reads using MiXCR and keeps one entry per CDR3 protein. The sample gives 20,000 to 25,000 distinct CDR3 sequences, roughly 4.6% of which show up once; about 7% is in the top ten. The sequenced sample was PBMCs, obtained at surgery. The receptors derive from a male donor with early-stage non-small cell lung cancer.

This chain uses TRBV10-2 with TRBJ2-5, with D unclear. CDR1 is WSHSY, CDR2 SAAADI, per germline. The V end was cut by 2 bases, the J end by 3 bases, with 7 bases between. The CDR3 consists of 13 residues. The CDR3 loop reads CASSEGNKETQYF. CDR3 DNA sequence: TGCGCCAGCAGTGAGGGCAATAAAGAGACCCAGTACTTC.

This clonotype was recorded at least ten times. V is TRBV12-3 or TRBV12-4 and J is TRBJ1-2; D gene unclear. V gave up 6 bases and J gave up 7 bases, with 15 bases separating them. The CDR3 length is 13 residues. CDR3 sequence: CASSQIVRFGYTF. As DNA, the CDR3 is TGTGCCAGCAGCCAAATAGTGAGGTTTGGCTACACCTTC.

This clonotype has a count of ten or more. The V call is TRBV2, the J call TRBJ2-3, with 10 nucleotides matching TRBD2. The CDR3 covers 14 residues. CDR1 SNHLY and CDR2 FYNNEI come from the germline V gene. V lost 5 bases, J lost 7 bases, and 6 bases stayed unmatched. Written as DNA, the CDR3 is TGTGCCAGCAGTTCCGGGACTAGCGTATATACGCAGTATTTT. It encodes CASSSGTSVYTQYF.

In its sample, this clonotype was seen many times. V usage is TRBV6-2 or TRBV6-3 and J usage is TRBJ2-3, with D unresolved. V lost 2 bases to trimming and J lost 7 bases, with 4 bases between them. CDR1 and CDR2 (germline): MNHEY, SVGEGT. This CDR3 comprises 11 residues. The CDR3 DNA reads TGTGCCAGCAGTTACGGCCATACGCAGTATTTT. Translating gives CASSYGHTQYF.

This clonotype was counted ten times or more. J is TRBJ2-3 and V is TRBV4-2; D not resolved. Between the trimmed V and J ends, which lost 4 bases and 1 base, there was a span of 9 bases. Looked up from germline, CDR1 is LGHNA and CDR2 is YNFKEQ. The CDR3 length is 14 residues. The CDR3, as DNA: TGTGCCAGCAGCCTCGGGTGGGGCACAGATACGCAGTATTTT. It yields the protein CASSLGWGTDTQYF.

In this sample, this clonotype turned up many times. The J gene is TRBJ1-5, the V gene TRBV6-5, with 7 bases that match TRBD1. Germline V lookup: CDR1 MNHEY, CDR2 SVGAGI. The CDR3 is made up of 15 amino acids. The V and J ends lost 6 bases and 0 bases, in that order; junction bases with no gene match: 5. This chain's CDR3 is CASSPQGNSNQPQHF. The CDR3 coding sequence is TGTGCCAGCAGCCCACAGGGGAATAGCAATCAGCCCCAGCATTTT.

This clonotype was seen repeatedly, ten times or more. The chain joins TRBV5-1 to TRBJ1-1, with a possible D match to TRBD1 (5 bases). This CDR3 spans 12 amino acids. With 7 bases removed from V and 6 bases from J, the gap between germline ends came to 13 bases. Germline CDR1 SGHRS, CDR2 YFSETQ. The CDR3 bases are TGCGCCAGCGGCGTTCTAGGGGCTGAAGCTTTCTTT. Translation: CASGVLGAEAFF. The whole variable domain, remainder taken from reference TRBV5-1 and TRBJ1-1, is KAGVTQTPRYLIKTRGQQVTLSCSPISGHRSVSWYQQTPGQGLQFLFEYFSETQRNKGNFPGRFSGRQFSNSRSEMNVSTLELGDSALYLCASGVLGAEAFFGQGTRLTVV.

This clonotype was counted ten times or more. The gene calls are TRBV29-1 and TRBJ2-7; no clear D. V lost 6 bases and J lost 6, with 18 bases in between. This CDR3 has 13 residues. CDR1 is SQVTM and CDR2 is ANQGSEA in the germline V gene. CDR3 in DNA: TGCAGCGTCGTAATACCAGGACGGCTCGAGCAGTACTTC. Translating it yields CSVVIPGRLEQYF.

The chain is built from TRBV7-2 and TRBJ2-5; 11 positions agree with TRBD2. The CDR3 sequence is 17 residues long. V was pared by 3 bases and J by 2 bases, with 8 bases of the junction left unmatched. Germline CDR1 is SGHTA and CDR2 is FQGNSA. The DNA for the CDR3 is TGTGCCAGCAGCTTTAGCGGGGGGGCCGGAAATCAAGAGACCCAGTACTTC. This codes for CASSFSGGAGNQETQYF.

This clonotype was picked up many times. The rearrangement uses TRBV20-1 and TRBJ2-5, with D unclear. Germline values: CDR1 DFQATT, CDR2 SNEGSKA (reference sequence). V was pared by 3 bases and J by 3 bases, with 8 bases between. The CDR3 consists of 12 residues. CDR3 nucleotides: TGCAGTGCTAGGTTCCACAAAGAGACCCAGTACTTC. It encodes CSARFHKETQYF.